A single sample gave rise to the 2 T cell receptor beta chains below, sequenced in a study of T cell repertoires in cytomegalovirus infection. These TCRs' antigens remain unknown. TCRdb re-derived calls from the reads in MiXCR, one entry per CDR3 protein. The sample has around 570,000 distinct CDR3 sequences, roughly 43% seen once. Specimen: cultured PBMCs, collected from culture after CMV antigen stimulation. These receptors were obtained from a human donor in good health (CMV status not recorded). Some clones in this sample may be carry-over from other donors' samples.

This clonotype was detected many times. The chain links TRBV7-2 to TRBJ1-6; 8 bases agree with TRBD1. CDR3 length equals 13 residues. V dropped 3 bases and J dropped 8; count of bases not matched to a gene: 0. CDR1 and CDR2 (germline): SGHTA, FQGNSA. CDR3 sequence (DNA): TGTGCCAGCAGCTTGGGACAGGATTCACCCCTCCACTTT. Its protein product is CASSLGQDSPLHF.

This clonotype was detected a few times. The chain joins TRBV7-2 to TRBJ2-7; 9 bases align to TRBD2. Germline CDR1 SGHTA, CDR2 FQGNSA. There are 16 residues in the CDR3. V was clipped by 5 bases and J by 6 bases; unmatched bases: 14. Written as DNA, the CDR3 is TGTGCCAGCAGCCGGGTAGCGGGGGACCCCATGGGCGAGCAGTACTTC. It translates to CASSRVAGDPMGEQYF.